This T cell receptor beta chain derives from a study of shared clonotypes between healthy human individuals. From germline, CDR1 is SGHAT and CDR2 FQDESV (reference sequence). CDR3 length: 16 residues. The J segment lost 12 bases and the V segment lost 4 bases, leaving 17 bases of the junction unmatched. Clones were read by immunoSEQ multiplex PCR, and TCRdb kept only the in-frame ones, dropping some. The sample carries about 2 million clones, about 95% recorded once. Naive CD8 cells lacked CD45RO and underwent positive selection for CCR7, leaving out terminally differentiated effector memory CD45RA+ cells.

Sequencing used naive CD8+ T cells sorted from blood. The chain employs TRBV11-1 and TRBJ2-5; 10 bases map to TRBD2. The origin of this receptor is a man younger than 30 in good health. DNA of the CDR3: TGTGCCAGCAGCTACGGGACTAGCGTTGGGCAAGAGAGGGAGTACTTC. Its protein product is CASSYGTSVGQEREYF. Variable domain in full (rest from reference TRBV11-1 and TRBJ2-5): EAEVAQSPRYKITEKSQAVAFWCDPISGHATLYWYRQILGQGPELLVQFQDESVVDDSQLPKDRFSAERLKGVDSTLKIQPAELGDSAMYLCASSYGTSVGQEREYFGPGTRLLVL.